Following are 2 T cell receptor beta chains from one sample sequenced in a study of vaccination effects on CD4 cells after COVID-19 (dated by TCRdb to 2021 to 2024). Receptor libraries were prepared by the immunoSEQ multiplex PCR assay. The source is immuneACCESS, and TCRdb retained only in-frame sequences with V and J called. Part of the clones is not carried over; for the studies checked, unresolved V genes explain less than half of this, and the remainder is unexplained. Across this sample there are some 30,000 clones, with 82% seen only once. Jointly, the top ten make up around 1.5% of the sample. To identify antigen-specific CD4+ T cell clonotypes by their expansion, the ViraFEST assay first stimulated PBMC with viral peptide pools and then applied TCR sequencing. After more than 9 days of culture, CD4+ T cells were isolated with the EasySep CD4+ T cell isolation kit. Each participant received two doses of an mRNA SARS-CoV-2 vaccine, either BNT162b2 or mRNA-1273.

These receptors' targets are unknown. Sequenced material: CD4+ T cells from PBMCs cultured with HCoV-NL63 spike peptides, taken after COVID-19 vaccination. The sample's cell subset or site label is to be understood as: HCoV-NL63 spike overlapping peptide pool stimulation. These receptors were taken from a human donor who received a COVID-19 vaccine. Some clones in this sample may be carry-over from other donors' samples.

This chain joins TRBV28 and TRBJ1-5, with TRBD1 identical over 7 bases. The CDR3 is 14 amino acids. Germline V gene data show CDR1 as MDHEN and CDR2 as SYDVKM. The junction had 4 bases not matched to a gene; V was cut back by 5 bases and J by 3 bases. In nucleotides, the CDR3 is TGTGCCAGCAGTCTTGGACAGGTCAATCAGCCCCAGCATTTT. Its translation: CASSLGQVNQPQHF.

V and J are TRBV12-3 or TRBV12-4 and TRBJ2-3; D uncertain. The V gene lost 2 bases and the J gene lost 6 bases, with 9 bases spanning the gap. The CDR3 spans 13 residues. CDR3 loop: CASSLRRADTQYF. CDR3 coding DNA: TGTGCCAGCAGTTTAAGACGAGCGGATACGCAGTATTTT.